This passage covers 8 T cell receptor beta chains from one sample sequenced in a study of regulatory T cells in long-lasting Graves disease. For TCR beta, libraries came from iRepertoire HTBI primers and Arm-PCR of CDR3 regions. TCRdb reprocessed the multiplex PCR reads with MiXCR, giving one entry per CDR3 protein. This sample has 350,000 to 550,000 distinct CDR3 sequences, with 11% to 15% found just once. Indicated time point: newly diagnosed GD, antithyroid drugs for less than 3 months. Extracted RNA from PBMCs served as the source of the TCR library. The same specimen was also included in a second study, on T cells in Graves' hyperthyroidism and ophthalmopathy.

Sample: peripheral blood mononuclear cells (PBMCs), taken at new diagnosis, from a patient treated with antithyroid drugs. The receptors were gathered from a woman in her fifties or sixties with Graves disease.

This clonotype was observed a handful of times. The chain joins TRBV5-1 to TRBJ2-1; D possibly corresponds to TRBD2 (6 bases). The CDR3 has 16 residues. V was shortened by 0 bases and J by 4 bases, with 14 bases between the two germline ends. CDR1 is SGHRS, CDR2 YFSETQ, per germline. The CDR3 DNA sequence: TGCGCCAGCAGCTTGGTGGACCCAGGGACTTACAATGAGCAGTTCTTC. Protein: CASSLVDPGTYNEQFF. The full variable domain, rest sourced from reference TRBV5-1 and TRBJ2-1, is KAGVTQTPRYLIKTRGQQVTLSCSPISGHRSVSWYQQTPGQGLQFLFEYFSETQRNKGNFPGRFSGRQFSNSRSEMNVSTLELGDSALYLCASSLVDPGTYNEQFFGPGTRLTVL.

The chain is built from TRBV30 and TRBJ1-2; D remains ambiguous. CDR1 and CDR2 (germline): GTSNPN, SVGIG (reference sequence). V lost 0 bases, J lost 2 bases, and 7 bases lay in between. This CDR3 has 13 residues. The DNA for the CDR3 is TGTGCCTGGAGTGTGGTACAGAACTATGGCTACACCTTC. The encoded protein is CAWSVVQNYGYTF.

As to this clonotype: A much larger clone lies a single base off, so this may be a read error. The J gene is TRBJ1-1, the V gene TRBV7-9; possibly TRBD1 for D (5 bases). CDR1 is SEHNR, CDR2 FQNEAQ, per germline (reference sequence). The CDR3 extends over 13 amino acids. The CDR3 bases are TGTGCCAGCAGCTTAGAACAGGCCACTGAAGCTCTCTTT. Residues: CASSLEQATEALF.

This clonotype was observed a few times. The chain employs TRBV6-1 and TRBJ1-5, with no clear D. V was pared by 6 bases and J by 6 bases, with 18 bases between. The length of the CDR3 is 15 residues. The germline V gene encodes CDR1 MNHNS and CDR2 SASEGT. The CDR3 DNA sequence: TGTGCCAGCAGCTCCGGACCAGCGGGAGGTCAGCCCCAGCATTTT. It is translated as CASSSGPAGGQPQHF.

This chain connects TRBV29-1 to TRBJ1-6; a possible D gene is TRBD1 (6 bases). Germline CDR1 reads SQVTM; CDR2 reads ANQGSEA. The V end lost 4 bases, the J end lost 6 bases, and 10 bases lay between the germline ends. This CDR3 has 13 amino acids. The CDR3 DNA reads TGCAGCGTTGTCCTGGACAGTAATTCACCCCTCCACTTT. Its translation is CSVVLDSNSPLHF.

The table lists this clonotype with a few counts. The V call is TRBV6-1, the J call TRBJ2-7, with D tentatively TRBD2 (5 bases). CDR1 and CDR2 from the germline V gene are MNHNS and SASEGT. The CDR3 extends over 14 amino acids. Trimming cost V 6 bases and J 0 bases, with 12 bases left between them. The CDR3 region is CASSSYGGSYEQYF. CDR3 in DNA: TGTGCCAGCAGCTCCTACGGAGGCTCCTACGAGCAGTACTTC.

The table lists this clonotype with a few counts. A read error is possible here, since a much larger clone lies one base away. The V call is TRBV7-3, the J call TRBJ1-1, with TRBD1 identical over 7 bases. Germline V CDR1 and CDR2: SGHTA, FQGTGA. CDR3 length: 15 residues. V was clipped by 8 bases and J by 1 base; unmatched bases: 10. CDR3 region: CASGKQGDKNTEAFF. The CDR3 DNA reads TGTGCCAGCGGCAAGCAGGGGGACAAGAACACTGAAGCTTTCTTT.

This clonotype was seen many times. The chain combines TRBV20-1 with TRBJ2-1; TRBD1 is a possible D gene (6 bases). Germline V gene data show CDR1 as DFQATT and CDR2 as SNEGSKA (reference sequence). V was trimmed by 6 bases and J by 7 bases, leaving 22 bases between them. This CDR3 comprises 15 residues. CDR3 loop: CSANNPGQGANEQFF. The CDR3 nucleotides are TGCAGTGCCAATAATCCGGGACAAGGGGCGAATGAGCAGTTCTTC.